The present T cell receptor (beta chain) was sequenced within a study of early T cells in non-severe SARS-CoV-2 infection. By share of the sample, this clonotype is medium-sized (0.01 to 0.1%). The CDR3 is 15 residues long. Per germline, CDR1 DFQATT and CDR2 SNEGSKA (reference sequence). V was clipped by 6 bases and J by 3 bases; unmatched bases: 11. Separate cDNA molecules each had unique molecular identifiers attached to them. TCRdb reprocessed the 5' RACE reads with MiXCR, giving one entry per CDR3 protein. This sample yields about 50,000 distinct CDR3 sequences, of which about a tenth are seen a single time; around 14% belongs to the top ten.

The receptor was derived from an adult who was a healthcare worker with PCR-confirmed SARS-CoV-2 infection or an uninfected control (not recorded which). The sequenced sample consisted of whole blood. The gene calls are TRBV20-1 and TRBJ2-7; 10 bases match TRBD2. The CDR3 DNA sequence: TGCAGTGCCCGGTCCGGGACTAGCGTTTTCTACGAGCAGTACTTC. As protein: CSARSGTSVFYEQYF.